This T cell receptor (beta chain) was profiled in a study of OX40 agonist ivuxolimab in advanced cancers. Study summary: In this cohort, patients received ivuxolimab, an agonistic anti-OX40 (CD134) antibody. Patients got intravenous ivuxolimab at 0.01 to 10 mg/kg every 2 weeks.

This clone has a handful of counts. The CDR3 is made up of 15 amino acids. Germline V lookup: CDR1 LNHDA, CDR2 SQIVND (reference sequence). Trimming cost V 3 bases and J 6 bases; bases outside gene matches: 5. Measured with immunoSEQ multiplex PCR; TCRdb has only the in-frame clones, and not every one. The repertoire includes about 23,000 clones, 60% to 85% of them detected once, and approximately 2% sits in the top ten. The TCR originated in an adult with an advanced solid tumor such as melanoma, head and neck, liver or kidney cancer. This rearrangement joins TRBV19 to TRBJ2-2; TRBD2 matches 9 bases. This specimen was CD4+ or CD8+ T cells sorted from blood, taken in a trial of the OX40 agonist ivuxolimab. The CDR3: CASSIGVAGAGELFF. The CDR3 DNA reads TGTGCCAGTAGTATTGGGGTAGCGGGAGCCGGGGAGCTGTTTTTT. The full variable domain, its missing parts supplied by reference TRBV19 and TRBJ2-2, is DGGITQSPKYLFRKEGQNVTLSCEQNLNHDAMYWYRQDPGQGLRLIYYSQIVNDFQKGDIAEGYSVSREKKESFPLTVTSAQKNPTAFYLCASSIGVAGAGELFFGEGSRLTVL.